This TCR beta chain was found in a study of blood T cell repertoires in COVID-19. Turning to the study itself: Acute and convalescent COVID-19 samples came from the United States, Italy and Spain. T cells, B-cell-depleted T cells, or PBMCs provided the cDNA or gDNA that served as material.

Per the study methods: Amplification of reference gene primers was used by the study to estimate nucleated cell counts. Assay used: immunoSEQ multiplex PCR; TCRdb lists only in-frame clones, some missing. The D gene and trimming were derived from the DNA, and the V and J assignments and clone size from that table. The sample includes 200,000 to 250,000 clones, 85% to 90% seen only once; the top ten take around 4.5%. Sequenced sample: peripheral blood. The origin of this receptor is a man aged 50 to 59 with acute or convalescent COVID-19.

The CDR3 loop is CASRNQGNTEAFF. The CDR3 region has the DNA TGTGCCAGCCGTAACCAGGGAAACACTGAAGCTTTCTTT. The chain employs TRBV6-5 and TRBJ1-1; D is perhaps TRBD1 (5 bases). Germline V gene lookup returns CDR1 MNHEY and CDR2 SVGAGI. There are 13 residues in the CDR3. The ends were cut back, 8 bases at V and 2 bases at J, with 12 bases in the middle.